Each of the 16 T cell receptor beta chains below was sequenced from the same sample in a study of control samples from healthy donors and cancer patients. Clones were read by immunoSEQ multiplex PCR, and TCRdb kept only the in-frame ones, dropping some. The repertoire holds 100,000 or so clones, with roughly four fifths as singletons. The sequenced sample was blood. The source is a woman aged 60-75 years in good health.

This chain uses TRBV27 with TRBJ1-2; D gene unclear. Germline V CDR1 and CDR2: MNHEY, SMNVEV (reference sequence). CDR3 length: 15 residues. The V end was cut by 4 bases, the J end by 2 bases, with 14 bases between. CDR3 in DNA: TGTGCCAGCAGTTCGCCTAGTCGAGGAAACTATGGCTACACCTTC. Its translation: CASSSPSRGNYGYTF.

The rearrangement joins TRBV5-6 to TRBJ2-3, with D perhaps given as TRBD1 or TRBD2 (6 bases each). V lost 2 bases and J 3 bases, leaving 22 bases between the germline ends. The CDR3 covers 18 residues. CDR1 and CDR2 (germline): SGHDT, YYEEEE. As DNA, the CDR3 is TGTGCCAGCAGCTTAGTTTTCGTCGGGGGCGCGAGGACAGATACGCAGTATTTT. Translating gives CASSLVFVGGARTDTQYF.

The chain carries TRBV24-1 and TRBJ2-1; TRBD2 is a possible D gene (7 bases). Germline V gives CDR1 KGHDR, CDR2 SFDVKD. This CDR3 is built from 15 residues. Deletions cut 4 bases from V and 7 bases from J, with 16 bases between. The CDR3 loop reads CATSEWGGGVNEQFF. The DNA for the CDR3 is TGTGCCACCAGTGAGTGGGGCGGGGGCGTAAATGAGCAGTTCTTC.

This clone has a single count. The chain is built from TRBV7-2 and TRBJ2-1; D is undetermined. Germline lookup yields CDR1 SGHTA and CDR2 FQGNSA. Deletions cut 5 bases from V and 7 bases from J, with 15 bases between. The CDR3 loop spans 14 amino acids. The CDR3 spells CASSGPPGWNEQFF. CDR3 nucleotide sequence: TGTGCCAGCAGCGGCCCCCCGGGTTGGAATGAGCAGTTCTTC.

This chain links TRBV27 with TRBJ1-5; a possible D gene is TRBD1 (6 bases). Germline V gene sequence: CDR1 MNHEY, CDR2 SMNVEV (reference sequence). This CDR3 is built from 18 residues. V lost 4 bases to trimming and J lost 0 bases, with 19 bases between them. The CDR3 protein is CASSSQGSGSYSNQPQHF. The CDR3 DNA follows: TGTGCCAGCAGTTCACAGGGATCAGGTAGTTATAGCAATCAGCCCCAGCATTTT.

J is TRBJ2-4 and V is TRBV20-1; 8 positions match TRBD1. Trimming took 3 bases from V and 0 from J; bases not matched to a gene: 7. The CDR3 loop spans 16 amino acids. CDR1 DFQATT and CDR2 SNEGSKA come from the germline V gene (reference sequence). The CDR3 nucleotides are TGCAGTGCTAGTTTAGTGGGACAGGTAGCCAAAAACATTCAGTACTTC. This translates into CSASLVGQVAKNIQYF.

In DNA, the CDR3 is TGCGCCAGCAGCCTTGTTGGGGTGGATTCAGGTTACTCCTACGAGCAGTACTTC. Its protein is CASSLVGVDSGYSYEQYF. This chain uses TRBV4-3 with TRBJ2-7; no firm D call. The CDR3 totals 18 residues. The V end lost 4 bases, the J end lost 0 bases, and 22 bases lay between the germline ends. The germline CDR1 and CDR2 sequences are LGHNA and YSLEER.

J is TRBJ2-7 and V is TRBV7-9; TRBD1 matches 9 bases. Germline assignment: CDR1 SEHNR and CDR2 FQNEAQ (reference sequence). J gave up 3 bases and V 5 bases, and 5 bases lay outside the gene matches. This CDR3 comprises 14 residues. The CDR3 protein is CASSLQGAGYEQYF. In nucleotides, the CDR3 is TGTGCCAGCAGCCTACAGGGGGCAGGCTACGAGCAGTACTTC.

The table lists this clone with a count of one. The chain links TRBV4-1 to TRBJ2-6; the D is unclear. The CDR3 extends over 19 amino acids. Germline V gene lookup returns CDR1 MGHRA and CDR2 YSYEKL. With 1 base removed from V and 0 bases from J, the gap between germline ends came to 16 bases. Written as DNA, the CDR3 is TGCGCCAGCAGCCAAGGGGCAGGTCGCGCGCACTCTGGGGCCAACGTCCTGACTTTC. Protein product: CASSQGAGRAHSGANVLTF.

This clone is labeled as medium-sized. This chain links TRBV5-1 with TRBJ2-2; the D is unclear. The length of the CDR3 is 14 residues. CDR1 is SGHRS and CDR2 is YFSETQ in the germline V gene. Trimming stripped 2 bases from V and 1 base from J, with 6 bases between. The CDR3: CASSFQENTGELFF. The CDR3 DNA sequence: TGCGCCAGCAGCTTCCAGGAGAACACCGGGGAGCTGTTTTTT. The full variable domain, completed using reference TRBV5-1 and TRBJ2-2, is KAGVTQTPRYLIKTRGQQVTLSCSPISGHRSVSWYQQTPGQGLQFLFEYFSETQRNKGNFPGRFSGRQFSNSRSEMNVSTLELGDSALYLCASSFQENTGELFFGEGSRLTVL.

This chain joins TRBV10-3 and TRBJ1-4; D gene ambiguous. V was trimmed by 7 bases and J by 10 bases, leaving 13 bases between them. This CDR3 is 12 amino acids long. Looked up from germline, CDR1 is ENHRY and CDR2 is SYGVKD. The CDR3 region is CAITDGRGKLFF. The CDR3 DNA follows: TGTGCCATCACCGATGGAAGAGGAAAACTGTTTTTT.

This rearrangement joins TRBV3-1 (or the pseudogene TRBV3-2) to TRBJ2-7; no definite D call. The CDR3 has 14 residues. Trimming removed 1 base from V and 3 bases from J, with 10 bases in between. The germline gives CDR1 LGHDT, CDR2 YNNKEL (reference sequence). Written as DNA, the CDR3 is TGTGCCAGCAGCCAAGGTCCAGTAGGCTACGAGCAGTACTTC. Protein: CASSQGPVGYEQYF.

The CDR3 nucleotides read TGTGCCAGCAGCTTAGATGGAGGGGCCGCATACGAGCAGTACTTC. Residues: CASSLDGGAAYEQYF. The chain carries TRBV7-9 and TRBJ2-7; D is perhaps TRBD2 (6 bases). The CDR3 covers 15 residues. The V gene lost 1 base and the J gene lost 4 bases, with 14 bases spanning the gap. The V gene's germline CDR1 is SEHNR and CDR2 FQNEAQ (reference sequence).

The J gene is TRBJ1-1, the V gene TRBV14; D remains unclear. CDR3 size: 13 residues. Trimming pared 0 bases from V and 5 bases from J, leaving 7 bases between. CDR1 SGHDN and CDR2 FVKESK come from the germline V gene. The CDR3 loop reads CASSQEFQTEAFF. The CDR3 nucleotides are TGTGCCAGCAGCCAAGAATTTCAAACTGAAGCTTTCTTT.

The chain joins TRBV3-1 (or the pseudogene TRBV3-2) to TRBJ1-1, with D tentatively TRBD1 (6 bases). Germline-derived CDR1 and CDR2 are LGHDT and YNNKEL (reference sequence). Trimming removed 6 bases at V and 0 bases at J, with 11 bases between. There are 14 residues in the CDR3. The CDR3: CASRPGTLNTEAFF. The CDR3 DNA reads TGTGCCAGCAGACCCGGGACATTGAACACTGAAGCTTTCTTT.

The chain recombines TRBV5-1 with TRBJ1-1; tentative D call: TRBD1 (5 bases). V dropped 8 bases and J dropped 0 bases, with 14 bases sitting between them. The CDR3 is made up of 14 amino acids. The germline V gene encodes CDR1 SGHRS and CDR2 YFSETQ. The CDR3: CASKSRGMNTEAFF. The CDR3, as DNA: TGCGCCAGTAAAAGTAGGGGAATGAACACTGAAGCTTTCTTT.